This TCR beta chain emerged from a study of CD8 T cells in Susac syndrome. Study-wide background: There were Susac syndrome patients who were therapy-naive at blood draw, others on corticosteroids, and others on intravenous immunoglobulin alone.

The patients with Susac syndrome were individuals who fulfilled the recently defined diagnostic criteria for disease that was either definite or probable. Purification of the CD8+ and CD4+ T cells relied on negative isolation, and TEMRA cells underwent FACS enrichment. After extraction with the RNeasy kit, about 0.5 to 1 ug of the RNA was reverse transcribed using random hexamers. The CDR3 of TCR beta was amplified by immunoSEQ multiplex PCR across 54 Vbeta and 13 Jbeta. TCRdb itself ran the immunoSEQ multiplex PCR reads through MiXCR, one entry per CDR3 protein. The table records under 200,000 distinct CDR3 sequences, roughly 95% of them present only once. The sequencing input was CD4+ T cells from PBMCs. This receptor was obtained from a human donor with Susac syndrome.

The CDR3 DNA follows: TGTGCCAGCAGCTTGATCACCGATGAGTCACCCCTCCACTTT. Translation gives CASSLITDESPLHF. The V and J genes are TRBV5-4 and TRBJ1-6, with D unresolved. Trimming removed 1 base from V and 10 bases from J, with 12 bases in between. Germline V gene sequence: CDR1 SGHNT, CDR2 YYREEE (reference sequence). The length of the CDR3 is 14 residues.